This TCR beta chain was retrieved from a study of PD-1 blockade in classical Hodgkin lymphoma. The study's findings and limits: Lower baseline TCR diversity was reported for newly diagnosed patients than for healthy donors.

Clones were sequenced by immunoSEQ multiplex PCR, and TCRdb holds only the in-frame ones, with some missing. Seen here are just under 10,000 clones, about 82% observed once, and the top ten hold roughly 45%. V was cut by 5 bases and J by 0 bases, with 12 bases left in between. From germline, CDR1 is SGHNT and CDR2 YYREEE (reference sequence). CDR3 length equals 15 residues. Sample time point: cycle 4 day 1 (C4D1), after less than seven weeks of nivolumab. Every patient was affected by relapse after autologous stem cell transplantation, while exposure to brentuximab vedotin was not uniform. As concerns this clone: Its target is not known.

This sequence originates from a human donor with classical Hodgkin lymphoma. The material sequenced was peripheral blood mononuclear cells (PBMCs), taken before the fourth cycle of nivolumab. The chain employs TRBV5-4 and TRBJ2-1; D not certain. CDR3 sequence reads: CASRPDTNSYNEQFF. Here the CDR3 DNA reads TGTGCCAGCAGACCAGATACTAACTCCTACAATGAGCAGTTCTTC.